This T cell receptor (beta chain) emerged from a study of STAT5B mutations in CD4+ large granular lymphocyte leukemia. Study conclusions and caveats: Main leukemic clonotypes were patient-specific, but roughly 26% appeared at low frequency elsewhere.

The repertoire was sequenced with immunoSEQ multiplex PCR; TCRdb's copy has only in-frame clones and lacks some. In the table there are some 30,000 clones, 78% of which are singletons. Turning to this clone: As yet, its antigen is unknown.

With 5 bases removed from V and 4 bases from J, the gap between germline ends came to 6 bases. Germline CDR1 and CDR2: ENHRY and SYGVKD. This CDR3 is 11 amino acids long. The sequence was collected from a human donor in good health. The sample was CD4+ T cells from blood buffy coats. The rearrangement uses TRBV10-3 and TRBJ2-7, with D unclear. CDR3 DNA sequence: TGTGCCATCAGTACGCAGTACGAGCAGTACTTC. Translating gives CAISTQYEQYF.